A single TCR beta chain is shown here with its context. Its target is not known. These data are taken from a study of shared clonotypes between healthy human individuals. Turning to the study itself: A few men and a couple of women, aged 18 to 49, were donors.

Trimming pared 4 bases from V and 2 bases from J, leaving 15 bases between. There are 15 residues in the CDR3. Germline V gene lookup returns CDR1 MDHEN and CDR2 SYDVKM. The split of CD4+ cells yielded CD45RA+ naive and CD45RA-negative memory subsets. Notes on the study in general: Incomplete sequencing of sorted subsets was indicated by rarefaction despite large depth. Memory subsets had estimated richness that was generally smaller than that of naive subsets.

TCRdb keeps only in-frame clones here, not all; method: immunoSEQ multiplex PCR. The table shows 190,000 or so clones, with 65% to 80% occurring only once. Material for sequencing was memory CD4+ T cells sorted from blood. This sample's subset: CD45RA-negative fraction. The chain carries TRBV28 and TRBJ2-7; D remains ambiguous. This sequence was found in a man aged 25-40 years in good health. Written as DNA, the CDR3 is TGTGCCAGCAGTTCCACTCGACCCTCGCCCTACGAGCAGTACTTC. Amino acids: CASSSTRPSPYEQYF.